These T cell receptor beta chains were read from a single sample in a study of vaccination effects on CD4 cells after COVID-19. These TCRs are of unknown antigen specificity. Using immunoSEQ multiplex PCR, the repertoire was profiled, and TCRdb retains in-frame clones only, with some absent. The sample shows 57,000 or so clones, 78% of them seen only once. The sequenced sample was CD4+ T cells from PBMCs cultured without peptide, obtained after COVID-19 vaccination. These receptors came from a human donor who received a COVID-19 vaccine. Both conserved end residues are part of each CDR3. D genes are given only for firm matches. Clone size is shown for a subset of rows, as once, few, many or a class of expanded clone.

clone_size	j_call	cdr3_length	v_call	d_call	cdr3_nt	cdr3_aa
.	TRBJ2-6	15	TRBV14	TRBD2	TGTGCCAGCAGCCCCACGGGGGGAGGGGCCAACGTCCTGACTTTC	CASSPTGGGANVLTF
.	TRBJ1-2	12	TRBV6-5	.	TGTGCCAGGGGAGGGGGTAATTATGGCTACACCTTC	CARGGGNYGYTF
.	TRBJ2-2	20	TRBV5-1	.	TGCGCCAGCAGCCCCAGTTTCTTACAGGGCTCCCGTCGTAGCACCGGGGAGCTGTTTTTT	CASSPSFLQGSRRSTGELFF
few	TRBJ2-7	14	TRBV5-4	.	TGTGCCAGCAGCACTCCCGGGACACACTACGAGCAGTACTTC	CASSTPGTHYEQYF
once	TRBJ1-1	13	TRBV7-2	.	TGTGCCAGCAGCGCCAGACAGGTTTCAGAAGCTTTCTTT	CASSARQVSEAFF
few	TRBJ1-5	15	TRBV6-1	.	TGTGCCAGCAGTGAAGCGGGGGCCTCCTTTCAGCCCCAGCATTTT	CASSEAGASFQPQHF
.	TRBJ2-7	13	TRBV3-1/TRBV3-2	TRBD2	TGTGCCAGCAGCCCCGGACTAGTTTACGAGCAGTACTTC	CASSPGLVYEQYF
.	TRBJ1-2	16	TRBV5-1	TRBD1	TGCGCCAGCAGCTTGGGAGGGCAGGGGGCCACATATGGCTACACCTTC	CASSLGGQGATYGYTF
.	TRBJ2-3	14	TRBV7-2	.	TGTGCCAGCAGCTTAGTGGGTAGAGCAGATACGCAGTATTTT	CASSLVGRADTQYF
.	TRBJ1-2	15	TRBV9	.	TGTGCCAGCAGCGTAGAGGGGGAGGGCCACTATGGCTACACCTTC	CASSVEGEGHYGYTF
.	TRBJ2-7	13	TRBV2	TRBD1	TGTGCCAGCAGCACCGGGACAGTCTACGAGCAGTACTTC	CASSTGTVYEQYF
few	TRBJ1-5	13	TRBV6-1	.	TGTGCCAGCAGTGAAGGAAGAAATCAGCCCCAGCATTTT	CASSEGRNQPQHF
few	TRBJ1-1	13	TRBV7-2	.	TGTGCCAGCAGCCCCGGGATGAACACTGAAGCTTTCTTT	CASSPGMNTEAFF
.	TRBJ2-5	15	TRBV5-1	.	TGCGCCAGCAGCTGGGGGGACAGAGCACAAGAGACCCAGTACTTC	CASSWGDRAQETQYF
.	TRBJ2-1	17	TRBV3-1/TRBV3-2	TRBD2	TGTGCCAGCAGCCAAGATCTAACTAGCGGGAATCACGATGAGCAGTTCTTC	CASSQDLTSGNHDEQFF
.	TRBJ2-3	16	TRBV7-6	.	TGTGCCAGCAGCTTATTTCCCCCAGGGAACACAGATACGCAGTATTTT	CASSLFPPGNTDTQYF
few	TRBJ2-5	13	TRBV2	TRBD1	TGTGCCAGCAGTGAAGGGACAGGGGAGACCCAGTACTTC	CASSEGTGETQYF
.	TRBJ2-3	16	TRBV25-1	.	TGTGCCAGCAGTGATATGGGGGGGCGCCGGTCAGATACGCAGTATTTT	CASSDMGGRRSDTQYF
once	TRBJ2-3	15	TRBV10-3	TRBD1	TGTGCCATCAGTACCGTGGGACAGGGAACAGATACGCAGTATTTT	CAISTVGQGTDTQYF
once	TRBJ1-2	13	TRBV12-3/TRBV12-4	.	TGTGCCAGCAGCAAACTGCTCCACTATGGCTACACCTTC	CASSKLLHYGYTF
.	TRBJ2-7	14	TRBV6-1	.	TGTGCCAGCAGTGAAGCCCCTCGTGGCTACGAGCAGTACTTC	CASSEAPRGYEQYF
.	TRBJ1-6	17	TRBV30	TRBD1	TGTGCCTGGAGACACCCCGGGACAGGCGACTATAATTCACCCCTCCACTTT	CAWRHPGTGDYNSPLHF
.	TRBJ2-7	15	TRBV7-9	.	TGTGCCAGCAGCTTAAGGACCGTGAATTCCTACGAGCAGTACTTC	CASSLRTVNSYEQYF
.	TRBJ2-7	15	TRBV30	TRBD2	TGTGCCTGGAGTACATCGGCTAGCGGGAGAATGGAGCAGTACTTC	CAWSTSASGRMEQYF
.	TRBJ2-7	14	TRBV5-1	.	TGCGCCAGCAGCTTGGTTCAGTCCTCCTACGAGCAGTACTTC	CASSLVQSSYEQYF
.	TRBJ2-1	16	TRBV27	TRBD2	TGTGCCAGCAGTTCCTCTAGCGGGCGCTCCTACAATGAGCAGTTCTTC	CASSSSSGRSYNEQFF
.	TRBJ2-5	11	TRBV2	.	TGTGCCAGCAAGTACGGGGAGACCCAGTACTTC	CASKYGETQYF
.	TRBJ1-6	14	TRBV7-9	.	TGTGCCAGCAGCATTGAGCAGTATAATTCACCCCTCCACTTT	CASSIEQYNSPLHF
.	TRBJ2-3	11	TRBV5-1	.	TGCGCCAGCAGCAACCCAGATACGCAGTATTTT	CASSNPDTQYF
.	TRBJ2-7	15	TRBV4-1	.	TGCGCCAGCAGCCATCCCACAGGGAACACCTACGAGCAGTACTTC	CASSHPTGNTYEQYF
.	TRBJ1-2	13	TRBV10-3	TRBD1	TGTGCCATCAGTGTTGACAGGGCCGATGGCTACACCTTC	CAISVDRADGYTF
once	TRBJ2-4	17	TRBV7-2	.	TGTGCCAGCAGCCTCCGACAAGAGTCATGGACCAAAAACATTCAGTACTTC	CASSLRQESWTKNIQYF
.	TRBJ2-1	15	TRBV14	TRBD2	TGTGCCAGCAGCCAATTAACTAGCGGGAATAATGAGCAGTTCTTC	CASSQLTSGNNEQFF
.	TRBJ1-2	14	TRBV5-4	.	TGTGCCAGCAGCTTAACCAACAGTCACTATGGCTACACCTTC	CASSLTNSHYGYTF
.	TRBJ1-5	19	TRBV3-1/TRBV3-2	.	TGTGCCAGCAGCCAAGATCCGCTGAGACACTCCTTAGCGAATCAGCCCCAGCATTTT	CASSQDPLRHSLANQPQHF
few	TRBJ2-7	14	TRBV5-4	TRBD1	TGTGCCAGCCGACGACAGGGGTTAACCTACGAGCAGTACTTC	CASRRQGLTYEQYF
.	TRBJ1-3	16	TRBV18	.	TGTGCCAGCTCACCACCCGGTACCAACTCTGGAAACACCATATATTTT	CASSPPGTNSGNTIYF
.	TRBJ1-2	14	TRBV6-5	TRBD1	TGTGCCAGCAGGACACAGGGGAAGGGTATATGCTACACCTTC	CASRTQGKGICYTF
.	TRBJ2-7	15	TRBV27	.	TGTGCCAGCAGTCCCTTCGATAACTGGGGAAACGAGCAGTACTTC	CASSPFDNWGNEQYF